Below, 11 T cell receptor beta chains from the same sample are listed, as sequenced in a study of a mutant IDH1 vaccine in newly diagnosed glioma. Clones were read by immunoSEQ multiplex PCR, and TCRdb kept only the in-frame ones, dropping some. Counted here are fewer than 150,000 clones, about 90% occurring once; the ten biggest clones make up 0.61%. Time point defined: week 11, during vaccination. Doses of 300 ug of mutant IDH1 20-mer peptide were given with topical imiquimod. Antigen specificity for these receptors is unknown. The sequencing here drew on PBMCs, taken from a glioma patient whose treatment included an IDH1 peptide vaccine. These TCRs come from a woman aged 45-60 years with glioma.

This clone was seen a single time. The V gene is TRBV5-6, the J gene TRBJ2-7; the D is unclear. This CDR3 spans 13 amino acids. V was trimmed by 3 bases and J by 5 bases, leaving 12 bases between them. Germline CDR1 and CDR2: SGHDT and YYEEEE. CDR3 DNA sequence: TGTGCCAGCAGCTCTGGTCTGCAGGACGAGCAGTACTTC. Encoded protein: CASSSGLQDEQYF.

The V and J genes are TRBV7-6 and TRBJ1-2; maybe TRBD1 (6 bases). Germline V gene sequence: CDR1 SGHVS, CDR2 FNYEAQ. Between the trimmed V and J ends, which lost 1 base and 2 bases, there was a span of 11 bases. The CDR3 length is 15 residues. The CDR3 DNA reads as TGTGCCAGCAGCTTAGGAGGGGGAGGAAACTATGGCTACACCTTC. This sequence encodes CASSLGGGGNYGYTF.

CDR3 region: CASSGKAAGPLYNEQFF. CDR3 coding DNA: TGTGCCAGCAGTGGGAAGGCGGCGGGACCACTATACAATGAGCAGTTCTTC. V and J are TRBV2 and TRBJ2-1, with D tentatively TRBD2 (6 bases). Germline V gene lookup returns CDR1 SNHLY and CDR2 FYNNEI. Between the trimmed V and J ends, which lost 4 bases and 4 bases, there was a span of 20 bases. The CDR3 runs to 17 residues.

This chain uses TRBV2 with TRBJ2-7; 11 bases map to TRBD1. The CDR3 runs 14 residues. Losses at the gene ends were 6 bases for V and 3 bases for J; bases not matched to a gene: 4. Germline V CDR1 and CDR2: SNHLY, FYNNEI. The CDR3 nucleotides are TGTGCCAGCAGCGGACAGGGGGCGCGCTACGAGCAGTACTTC. Translation gives CASSGQGARYEQYF.

V gene TRBV5-6 combines with J gene TRBJ1-3; D unclear. V lost 3 bases, J lost 3 bases, and 10 bases lay in between. The CDR3 is made up of 14 amino acids. CDR1 and CDR2 from the germline V gene are SGHDT and YYEEEE. CDR3 sequence (DNA): TGTGCCAGCAGCTCCCCAGCCAGTGGAAACACCATATATTTT. Protein product: CASSSPASGNTIYF.

The chain is built from TRBV11-2 and TRBJ2-2, with no clear D. Trimming pared 5 bases from V and 0 bases from J, leaving 10 bases between. Germline loops: CDR1 SGHAT, CDR2 FQNNGV. CDR3 length equals 15 residues. CDR3 nucleotides: TGTGCCAGCAGCAGGTCGCACGCGAACACCGGGGAGCTGTTTTTT. This encodes CASSRSHANTGELFF.

CDR3 protein: CASSAEGAYREQYF. CDR3 sequence (DNA): TGCGCCAGCAGCGCTGAGGGAGCCTACCGCGAGCAGTACTTC. V usage is TRBV5-1 and J usage is TRBJ2-7; a weak D match, TRBD2 (5 bases). Per the germline V gene, CDR1 is SGHRS and CDR2 is YFSETQ. This CDR3 spans 14 amino acids. Trimming stripped 4 bases from V and 6 bases from J, with 17 bases between. The variable domain in full, with the rest retrieved from reference TRBV5-1 and TRBJ2-7, is KAGVTQTPRYLIKTRGQQVTLSCSPISGHRSVSWYQQTPGQGLQFLFEYFSETQRNKGNFPGRFSGRQFSNSRSEMNVSTLELGDSALYLCASSAEGAYREQYFGPGTRLTVT.

This chain joins TRBV6-1 and TRBJ1-2, with 8 nucleotides matching TRBD1. Per germline, CDR1 MNHNS and CDR2 SASEGT. This CDR3 is built from 15 residues. The V gene end was trimmed by 2 bases and the J gene end by 7 bases; junction bases not matched to a gene: 9. In DNA form, the CDR3 reads TGTGCCAGCAGTGAACAGGGGACAGGTGGAGGTGGCTACACCTTC. This codes for CASSEQGTGGGGYTF.

This chain connects TRBV28 to TRBJ1-3, with a weak D call TRBD1 (5 bases). The CDR3 spans 15 residues. Germline loops: CDR1 MDHEN, CDR2 SYDVKM. With 3 bases removed from V and 0 bases from J, the gap between germline ends came to 9 bases. The CDR3, as DNA: TGTGCCAGCAGTTTTAGAGGGGACTCTGGAAACACCATATATTTT. It is translated as CASSFRGDSGNTIYF.

The V call is TRBV9, the J call TRBJ2-4; D is unresolved. Germline V gene data show CDR1 as SGDLS and CDR2 as YYNGEE. This CDR3 has 12 residues. The V gene lost 5 bases and the J gene lost 5 bases, with 8 bases spanning the gap. CDR3 sequence (DNA): TGTGCCAGCAGTCCCAGACAAAACATTCAGTACTTC. This gives the protein CASSPRQNIQYF. Using reference TRBV9 and TRBJ2-4 for the parts outside the CDR3, the full variable domain is DSGVTQTPKHLITATGQRVTLRCSPRSGDLSVYWYQQSLDQGLQFLIQYYNGEERAKGNILERFSAQQFPDLHSELNLSSLELGDSALYFCASSPRQNIQYFGAGTRLSVL.

V is TRBV19 and J is TRBJ2-7; D uncertain. Between the trimmed V and J ends, which lost 3 bases and 0 bases, there was a span of 9 bases. The CDR3 spans 14 residues. Germline lookup yields CDR1 LNHDA and CDR2 SQIVND (reference sequence). The CDR3 sequence: CASSIDWNSYEQYF. The CDR3 DNA is TGTGCCAGTAGTATTGACTGGAACTCCTACGAGCAGTACTTC.